This passage covers 13 T cell receptor beta chains from one sample sequenced in a study of T-cell reconstitution after alpha-beta-depleted transplantation in children. Construction of the TCRbeta library involved unique molecular identifiers. A single record per CDR3 protein comes from TCRdb applying MiXCR to the PCR reads. Here the sample spans roughly 570,000 distinct CDR3 sequences, 25% to 30% being singletons. The starting material was PBMCs, obtained before TCRalphabeta/CD19-depleted stem cell transplant. Receptors originate from a boy under two years old with Wiskott-Aldrich syndrome, due to receive a stem cell transplant.

This clonotype was picked up a small number of times. This chain uses TRBV6-1 with TRBJ2-3; tentatively, D is TRBD2 (6 bases). This CDR3 spans 13 amino acids. V lost 6 bases and J lost 5, with 12 bases in between. Germline V gene lookup returns CDR1 MNHNS and CDR2 SASEGT. DNA of the CDR3: TGTGCCAGCAGGCCCCACGGGGGAGATACGCAGTATTTT. Protein product: CASRPHGGDTQYF.

The sample holds a few counts of this clonotype. The rearrangement links TRBV2 to TRBJ2-3; no clear D gene. The V gene lost 6 bases and the J gene lost 4 bases, with 14 bases spanning the gap. CDR1 and CDR2 from the germline V gene are SNHLY and FYNNEI. There are 14 residues in the CDR3. CDR3 nucleotides: TGTGCCAGCAGCCCTATAGCTCGGTCAGATACGCAGTATTTT. Encoded protein: CASSPIARSDTQYF.

The sample holds a few counts of this clonotype. V and J are TRBV4-2 and TRBJ2-1; TRBD2 matches 11 bases. Germline V gene sequence: CDR1 LGHNA, CDR2 YNFKEQ. The CDR3 has 16 amino acids. The V and J ends lost 1 base and 7 bases, in that order; junction bases with no gene match: 6. The CDR3 nucleotides read TGTGCCAGCAGCCAAGGCGTCGCTAGCGGGAGGAATGAGCAGTTCTTC. Translation: CASSQGVASGRNEQFF.

In the case of this clonotype: This clone may be a read error of a much larger clone one base away. V usage is TRBV6-2 or TRBV6-3 and J usage is TRBJ2-1; TRBD2 matches 7 bases. The ends lost 2 bases at V and 12 bases at J; junction bases unmatched: 10. This CDR3 contains 14 residues. Germline assignment: CDR1 MNHEY and CDR2 SVGEGT. The CDR3 DNA sequence: TGTGCCAGCAGTTACATCGGACTAGGGGATGCGCAGTTCTTC. Translating gives CASSYIGLGDAQFF.

The rearrangement uses TRBV29-1 and TRBJ2-1, with D possibly matching TRBD2 (6 bases). Trimming stripped 4 bases from V and 2 bases from J, with 18 bases between. There are 16 residues in the CDR3. Germline V gene data show CDR1 as SQVTM and CDR2 as ANQGSEA. This CDR3 is CSVGGLTAGPYNEQFF. The CDR3 DNA reads as TGCAGCGTTGGGGGCCTAACCGCGGGGCCCTACAATGAGCAGTTCTTC.

The chain joins TRBV7-9 to TRBJ2-7; 10 bases agree with TRBD2. Losses at the gene ends were 4 bases for V and 3 bases for J; bases not matched to a gene: 6. Germline V gene lookup returns CDR1 SEHNR and CDR2 FQNEAQ (reference sequence). The CDR3 extends over 15 amino acids. This CDR3 is CASSSTGTSVYEQYF. Here the CDR3 DNA reads TGTGCCAGCAGCTCCACCGGGACTAGCGTCTACGAGCAGTACTTC.

This clonotype was counted between two and nine times. The chain uses TRBV5-1 and TRBJ2-7; D may correspond to TRBD1 or TRBD2 (5 bases each). The CDR3 length is 12 residues. The germline V and J ends were trimmed by 5 bases and 5 bases, with 11 bases remaining between them. Germline V gives CDR1 SGHRS, CDR2 YFSETQ. The CDR3 nucleotides read TGCGCCAGCAGTTCCTTGGGGGACGAGCAGTACTTC. Translating it yields CASSSLGDEQYF.

The rearrangement joins TRBV18 to TRBJ2-5; the match to TRBD1 covers 7 bases. V was clipped by 2 bases and J by 1 base; unmatched bases: 4. In germline, CDR1 is KGHSH, CDR2 LQKENI. The CDR3 loop spans 15 amino acids. Here the CDR3 reads CASSPSAGGQETQYF. CDR3 nucleotides: TGTGCCAGCTCACCATCGGCAGGGGGCCAAGAGACCCAGTACTTC.

The genes are TRBV11-2 and TRBJ2-7; tentative D call: TRBD1 (5 bases). Germline CDR1 reads SGHAT; CDR2 reads FQNNGV. Trimming left V 0 bases short and J 6 bases short, with 9 bases between. The CDR3 spans 13 residues. The DNA of the CDR3 is TGTGCCAGCAGCTTAGATCTCAGGGCCGAGCAGTACTTC. Its protein product is CASSLDLRAEQYF.

This clonotype was detected only a few times. The chain is built from TRBV20-1 and TRBJ1-1; TRBD1 aligns across 10 bases. The V gene end was trimmed by 4 bases and the J gene end by 1 base; junction bases not matched to a gene: 9. The CDR3 is made up of 16 amino acids. Germline CDR1 and CDR2: DFQATT and SNEGSKA (reference sequence). The CDR3 spells CSAISGTGAANTEAFF. Written as DNA, the CDR3 is TGCAGTGCTATATCCGGGACAGGGGCTGCGAACACTGAAGCTTTCTTT.

This chain joins TRBV20-1 and TRBJ2-1; 11 positions match TRBD2. J lost 8 bases, V lost 4 bases, and 4 bases had no gene match. Germline V gene lookup returns CDR1 DFQATT and CDR2 SNEGSKA (reference sequence). The CDR3 sequence is 13 residues long. The CDR3 reads CSANSLAGDEQFF. CDR3 sequence (DNA): TGCAGTGCTAATTCACTAGCGGGAGATGAGCAGTTCTTC.

This clonotype came up a few times. The chain combines TRBV3-1 with TRBJ2-1, with TRBD1 matching over 8 bases. Germline-derived CDR1 and CDR2 are LGHDT and YNNKEL (reference sequence). This CDR3 has 13 residues. After removal of 0 bases from V and 12 bases from J, the junction contained 4 bases not matched to a gene. As DNA, the CDR3 is TGTGCCAGCAGCCAAGAGCTAGGGACAGGGCAGTTCTTC. Translated, it gives CASSQELGTGQFF.

The chain links TRBV3-1 to TRBJ2-3; maybe TRBD2 (8 bases). Germline CDR1 reads LGHDT; CDR2 reads YNNKEL (reference sequence). Trimming took 5 bases from V and 10 from J, leaving 22 bases between them. CDR3 length equals 15 residues. The CDR3: CASSVDGRGLNAQYF. CDR3 DNA sequence: TGTGCCAGCAGCGTAGACGGGAGGGGGCTTAATGCGCAGTATTTT.